This TCR beta chain was identified in a study of blood T cell repertoires in COVID-19. For the study at large: Material from acute and convalescent COVID-19 was sourced from the United States, Italy and Spain. From T cells, B-cell-depleted T cells, or PBMCs came the material, which was cDNA or gDNA.

V shed 0 bases, J shed 7 bases, and the junction held 14 bases outside the gene matches. Germline V gives CDR1 SGDLS, CDR2 YYNGEE. The CDR3 extends over 17 amino acids. This clone has only one observation. Profiling relied on immunoSEQ multiplex PCR, and the TCRdb table lists in-frame clones only, not all of them. The sample carries some 210,000 clones, 75% to 90% recorded once. This chain links TRBV9 with TRBJ2-7, with 9 bases identical to TRBD2. The specimen was peripheral blood. The receptor comes from a man between 60 and 75 years old who had recovered from COVID-19. This chain's CDR3 is CASSVGAGLAGTEEQYF. Written as DNA, the CDR3 is TGTGCCAGCAGCGTAGGGGCGGGGCTAGCGGGAACCGAAGAGCAGTACTTC. Filled out from reference TRBV9 and TRBJ2-7, the complete variable domain reads DSGVTQTPKHLITATGQRVTLRCSPRSGDLSVYWYQQSLDQGLQFLIQYYNGEERAKGNILERFSAQQFPDLHSELNLSSLELGDSALYFCASSVGAGLAGTEEQYFGPGTRLTVT.